This T cell receptor (beta chain) came from a study of T cell changes during pregnancy in multiple sclerosis. Using immunoSEQ multiplex PCR, the repertoire was profiled, and TCRdb retains in-frame clones only, with some absent. The data hold roughly 70,000 clones, with about nine tenths observed a single time. The sample in question was peripheral blood, obtained in the third trimester of pregnancy. The TCR originated in a female donor with multiple sclerosis, enrolled in a pregnancy study.

In DNA form, the CDR3 reads TGTGCCAGAAGCCCCCGGCGGGGGCACTCCTACGAGCAGTACTTC. Residues: CARSPRRGHSYEQYF. The V call is TRBV5-3, the J call TRBJ2-7; D possibly corresponds to TRBD2 (7 bases). TRBV5-3 belongs to the ORF category, with a function that is uncertain. V was shortened by 4 bases and J by 0 bases, with 14 bases between the two germline ends. This CDR3 has 15 residues.